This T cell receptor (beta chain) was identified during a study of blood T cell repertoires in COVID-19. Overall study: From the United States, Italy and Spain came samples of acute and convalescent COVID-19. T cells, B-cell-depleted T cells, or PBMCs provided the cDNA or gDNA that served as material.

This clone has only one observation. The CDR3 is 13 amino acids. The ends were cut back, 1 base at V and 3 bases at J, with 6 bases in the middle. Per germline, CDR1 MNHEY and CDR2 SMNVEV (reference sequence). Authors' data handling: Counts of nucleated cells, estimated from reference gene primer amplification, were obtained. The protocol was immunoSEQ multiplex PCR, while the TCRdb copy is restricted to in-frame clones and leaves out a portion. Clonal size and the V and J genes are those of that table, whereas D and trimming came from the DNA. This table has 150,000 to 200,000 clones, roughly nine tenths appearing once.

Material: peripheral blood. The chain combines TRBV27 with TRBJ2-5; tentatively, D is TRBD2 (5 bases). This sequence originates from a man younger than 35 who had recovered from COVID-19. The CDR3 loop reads CASSLLGEETQYF. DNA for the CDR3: TGTGCCAGCAGTTTATTGGGAGAAGAGACCCAGTACTTC.